One T cell receptor (beta chain) is described in this entry. The germline V gene encodes CDR1 MDHEN and CDR2 SYDVKM. Trimming shortened V by 5 bases and J by 7 bases, and 14 bases separated the two germline ends. The length of the CDR3 is 13 residues. This sample was taken from a study of T cell changes during pregnancy in multiple sclerosis. Produced via immunoSEQ multiplex PCR; TCRdb's table is partial and in-frame only. The sample lists about 20,000 clones, roughly nine tenths seen once, with 7.5% in the top ten. The V call is TRBV28, the J call TRBJ1-1; D call uncertain. Here the sequenced sample was CD8+ T cells from peripheral blood mononuclear cells, taken in the second trimester of pregnancy. The sequence was obtained from a female donor in good health, enrolled as a control in a pregnancy study. CDR3 sequence: CASSRRIDFEAFF. CDR3 DNA: TGTGCCAGCAGTCGCCGTATTGACTTTGAAGCTTTCTTT.